One sample yielded the 27 T cell receptor beta chains listed below, sequenced in a study of blood T cell repertoires in COVID-19. Measured with immunoSEQ multiplex PCR; TCRdb has only the in-frame clones, and not every one. The sample yields 40,000 to 45,000 clones, 70% to 90% seen once. Sample: peripheral blood. The receptor source for this set is a human donor in a cohort sampled during active COVID-19.

V usage is TRBV11-2 and J usage is TRBJ2-1, with 10 bases matching TRBD2. Losses at the gene ends were 5 bases for V and 4 bases for J; bases not matched to a gene: 2. In germline, CDR1 is SGHAT, CDR2 FQNNGV. The CDR3 extends over 14 amino acids. CDR3 amino acids: CASSRLAGYNEQFF. CDR3 DNA sequence: TGTGCCAGCAGCCGACTAGCGGGTTACAATGAGCAGTTCTTC.

This chain connects TRBV2 to TRBJ1-4; 8 nucleotides align to TRBD1. The CDR3 spans 14 residues. V was clipped by 6 bases and J by 14 bases; unmatched bases: 14. Germline CDR1 SNHLY, CDR2 FYNNEI. CDR3 DNA: TGTGCCAGCAGAGAGGGACAGGCTTTGGGGCGGCTGTTTTTT. Amino acid sequence: CASREGQALGRLFF. Based on the CDR3 plus reference TRBV2 and TRBJ1-4, the full variable domain is EPEVTQTPSHQVTQMGQEVILRCVPISNHLYFYWYRQILGQKVEFLVSFYNNEISEKSEIFDDQFSVERPDGSNFTLKIRSTKLEDSAMYFCASREGQALGRLFFGSGTQLSVL.

The rearrangement joins TRBV5-5 to TRBJ1-3, with D possibly being TRBD1 (6 bases). Trimming took off 8 bases at V and 0 bases at J, with 6 bases between the two ends. The CDR3 consists of 12 residues. The germline V gene has CDR1 SGHKS and CDR2 YYEKEE (reference sequence). CDR3 coding DNA: TGTGCCAGACAGGGCTCTGGAAACACCATATATTTT. This translates into CARQGSGNTIYF.

The gene calls are TRBV29-1 and TRBJ1-1; 10 bases align to TRBD1. Germline assignment: CDR1 SQVTM and CDR2 ANQGSEA. The CDR3 loop spans 13 amino acids. V was pared by 4 bases and J by 1 base, with 0 bases of the junction left unmatched. The CDR3 DNA follows: TGCAGCGTTGGGGACAGGGGGAACACTGAAGCTTTCTTT. Amino acids: CSVGDRGNTEAFF.

The rearrangement joins TRBV18 to TRBJ2-7; D is perhaps TRBD1 (6 bases). Looked up from germline, CDR1 is KGHSH and CDR2 is LQKENI. V was shortened by 0 bases and J by 4 bases, with 10 bases between the two germline ends. The CDR3 has 14 amino acids. The CDR3 sequence is CASSPPDRPYEQYF. The CDR3 DNA is TGTGCCAGCTCACCACCGGACAGACCTTACGAGCAGTACTTC.

This clone occurred once. V gene TRBV23-1 combines with J gene TRBJ1-5; tentatively, D is TRBD1 (6 bases). TRBV23-1 is noted as an ORF with a role that remains uncertain. Trimming cost V 8 bases and J 3 bases, with 20 bases left between them. The CDR3 runs to 16 residues. The CDR3 coding sequence is TGCGCCAGCCGTCCTTCCCGGGACATCGTCAATCAGCCCCAGCATTTT. Protein: CASRPSRDIVNQPQHF.

This sequence joins TRBV10-3 and TRBJ2-3, with 7 bases that match TRBD1. The germline CDR1 and CDR2 sequences are ENHRY and SYGVKD. The CDR3 has 14 amino acids. The junction had 6 bases not matched to a gene; V was cut back by 8 bases and J by 1 base. CDR3 sequence (DNA): TGTGCCATCGCAGACAGGGTCCGCACAGATACGCAGTATTTT. Its translation is CAIADRVRTDTQYF.

This clone was observed a few times. The chain is built from TRBV19 and TRBJ2-3; D is possibly TRBD2 (5 bases). V gave up 6 bases and J gave up 1 base, with 11 bases separating them. This CDR3 comprises 14 residues. Germline V gene sequence: CDR1 LNHDA, CDR2 SQIVND (reference sequence). CDR3 amino acids: CASRPGSGTDTQYF. The CDR3 nucleotides are TGTGCCAGTAGGCCGGGATCCGGCACAGATACGCAGTATTTT.

The chain uses TRBV19 and TRBJ2-1; tentative D call: TRBD1 (5 bases). Germline CDR1 and CDR2: LNHDA and SQIVND (reference sequence). This CDR3 is built from 17 residues. The V gene lost 3 bases and the J gene lost 7 bases, with 22 bases spanning the gap. This CDR3 reads CASSIQGPDPLGNEQFF. As DNA, the CDR3 is TGTGCCAGTAGTATTCAGGGCCCCGACCCTCTAGGAAATGAGCAGTTCTTC.

This chain uses TRBV6-5 with TRBJ1-1; D is undetermined. V was cut by 2 bases and J by 7 bases, with 11 bases left in between. Per the germline V gene, CDR1 is MNHEY and CDR2 is SVGAGI. The CDR3 is 13 residues long. Written as DNA, the CDR3 is TGTGCCAGCAGTTACCAGACGGGATATGAAGCTTTCTTT. It is translated as CASSYQTGYEAFF.

This rearrangement joins TRBV19 to TRBJ2-7; 7 bases are a match to TRBD1. Germline V gene data show CDR1 as LNHDA and CDR2 as SQIVND (reference sequence). Germline trimming cut 5 bases from V and 10 bases from J; bases unmatched to any gene: 14. This CDR3 contains 14 residues. The CDR3 coding sequence is TGTGCCAGTAGTCCCCGGGACAGCGAGAATTTCCAGTACTTC. Translated: CASSPRDSENFQYF.

V usage is TRBV9 and J usage is TRBJ2-2, with D possibly matching TRBD2 (5 bases). The CDR3 is 14 residues long. V gave up 4 bases and J gave up 2 bases, with 9 bases separating them. The germline CDR1 and CDR2 sequences are SGDLS and YYNGEE. CDR3 coding DNA: TGTGCCAGCAGCTCCAGGACTAACACCGGGGAGCTGTTTTTT. It codes for CASSSRTNTGELFF. The complete variable domain, with remaining parts taken from reference TRBV9 and TRBJ2-2, reads DSGVTQTPKHLITATGQRVTLRCSPRSGDLSVYWYQQSLDQGLQFLIQYYNGEERAKGNILERFSAQQFPDLHSELNLSSLELGDSALYFCASSSRTNTGELFFGEGSRLTVL.

This clone was observed a handful of times. This chain uses TRBV7-2 with TRBJ2-1, with D unclear. The CDR3 is 14 amino acids. Germline-derived CDR1 and CDR2 are SGHTA and FQGNSA. The V end lost 1 base, the J end lost 9 bases, and 13 bases lay between the germline ends. The CDR3: CASSLEFRFAEQFF. In DNA form, the CDR3 reads TGTGCCAGCAGCTTAGAATTTCGGTTCGCTGAGCAGTTCTTC.

The genes are TRBV10-3 and TRBJ1-6, with 7 bases that match TRBD1. Per the germline V gene, CDR1 is ENHRY and CDR2 is SYGVKD. There are 13 residues in the CDR3. Losses at the gene ends were 10 bases for V and 5 bases for J; bases not matched to a gene: 5. CDR3 DNA: TGTGCCACCACCGGGACAGATAATTCACCCCTCCACTTT. Translation gives CATTGTDNSPLHF.

This CDR3 is CASSAQPGQRNEKLFF. The CDR3, as DNA: TGTGCCAGCAGCGCCCAACCGGGACAGAGGAATGAAAAACTGTTTTTT. The chain combines TRBV4-2 with TRBJ1-4, with TRBD1 identical over 7 bases. This CDR3 has 16 amino acids. Germline CDR1 is LGHNA and CDR2 is YNFKEQ. J lost 5 bases, V lost 5 bases, and 11 bases had no gene match.

This chain connects TRBV12-3 or TRBV12-4 to TRBJ1-1; no clear D. This CDR3 spans 13 amino acids. The V end was cut by 0 bases, the J end by 8 bases, with 10 bases between. CDR3 residues: CASSLALGQEAFF. DNA for the CDR3: TGTGCCAGCAGTTTAGCACTAGGGCAGGAAGCTTTCTTT.

The chain recombines TRBV11-3 with TRBJ2-1, with a weak D call TRBD2 (6 bases). From germline, CDR1 is SGHNT and CDR2 YENEEA. This CDR3 region has 12 residues. V was cut by 5 bases and J by 6 bases, with 8 bases left in between. CDR3 DNA sequence: TGTGCCAGCAGCCTGACTAGCAATGAGCAGTTCTTC. This encodes CASSLTSNEQFF.

This rearrangement joins TRBV5-4 to TRBJ2-6; D is perhaps TRBD2 (5 bases). Germline CDR1 is SGHNT and CDR2 is YYREEE (reference sequence). The CDR3 consists of 17 residues. V gave up 2 bases and J gave up 0 bases, with 12 bases separating them. The CDR3 spells CASSLGLGRSGANVLTF. The CDR3 nucleotides are TGTGCCAGCAGCTTAGGACTGGGCCGCTCTGGGGCCAACGTCCTGACTTTC.

The sample holds a few counts of this clone. The chain couples TRBV7-9 to TRBJ1-5; D unclear. The CDR3 length is 13 residues. The V end was cut by 1 base, the J end by 5 bases, with 6 bases between. The germline gives CDR1 SEHNR, CDR2 FQNEAQ (reference sequence). The CDR3 here is CASSLVRDQPQHF. The CDR3 DNA sequence: TGTGCCAGCAGCTTAGTTCGGGATCAGCCCCAGCATTTT.

Only a few counts were recorded for this clone. The CDR3 spells CAISESPDRVGEKLFF. The CDR3 DNA reads TGTGCCATCAGTGAGTCCCCGGACAGGGTTGGTGAAAAACTGTTTTTT. This rearrangement joins TRBV10-3 to TRBJ1-4, with 8 bases identical to TRBD1. Germline V lookup: CDR1 ENHRY, CDR2 SYGVKD. This CDR3 spans 16 amino acids. Trimming cost V 0 bases and J 7 bases; bases outside gene matches: 7.

This clone was recorded once. The rearrangement links TRBV5-6 to TRBJ1-5; 7 bases match TRBD1. The CDR3 consists of 14 residues. In germline, CDR1 is SGHDT, CDR2 YYEEEE. V gave up 4 bases and J gave up 9 bases; unmatched junction bases: 10. The CDR3 DNA reads TGTGCCAGCAGCCAAAAGACAGGGCCAGGGCCCCAGCATTTT. Translation: CASSQKTGPGPQHF.

The V call is TRBV5-1, the J call TRBJ2-1; TRBD2 agrees at 14 bases. V gave up 5 bases and J gave up 10 bases; unmatched junction bases: 11. Germline V gene data show CDR1 as SGHRS and CDR2 as YFSETQ. The length of the CDR3 is 16 residues. The CDR3, as DNA: TGCGCCAGCAGTCCGGGACTAGCGGGGGTAAGATGGGAGCAGTTCTTC. This sequence encodes CASSPGLAGVRWEQFF.

The rearrangement uses TRBV7-8 and TRBJ1-5; 7 positions match TRBD1. This CDR3 region has 13 residues. V dropped 7 bases and J dropped 5; count of bases not matched to a gene: 5. Germline-derived CDR1 and CDR2 are SGHVS and FQNEAQ. The CDR3 protein is CASNSQGYQPQHF. CDR3 nucleotides: TGTGCCAGCAACTCACAGGGGTATCAGCCCCAGCATTTT.

This CDR3 reads CASSLGLTGGEQYF. The DNA of the CDR3 is TGCGCCAGCAGCTTGGGGCTGACCGGGGGCGAGCAGTACTTC. The gene calls are TRBV5-1 and TRBJ2-7, with D tentatively TRBD2 (6 bases). Germline V gene data show CDR1 as SGHRS and CDR2 as YFSETQ. Trimming cost V 0 bases and J 6 bases, with 13 bases left between them. The CDR3 consists of 14 residues.

The chain employs TRBV2 and TRBJ2-7; TRBD1 is a possible D gene (6 bases). CDR1 is SNHLY and CDR2 is FYNNEI in the germline V gene. The V and J ends lost 8 bases and 1 base respectively, with 6 bases between them. This CDR3 is built from 11 residues. The CDR3 bases are TGTGCCAGCCAGGGGTCCTACGAGCAGTACTTC. It specifies CASQGSYEQYF. Variable domain in full (rest from reference TRBV2 and TRBJ2-7): EPEVTQTPSHQVTQMGQEVILRCVPISNHLYFYWYRQILGQKVEFLVSFYNNEISEKSEIFDDQFSVERPDGSNFTLKIRSTKLEDSAMYFCASQGSYEQYFGPGTRLTVT.

This chain connects TRBV6-6 to TRBJ2-5, with 12 bases lining up with TRBD2. The CDR3 extends over 18 amino acids. With V trimmed by 7 bases and J by 1 base, 13 bases remained unmatched. Germline-derived CDR1 and CDR2 are MNHNY and SVGAGI (reference sequence). The CDR3 DNA sequence: TGTGCCAGCACTCGACTAGCGGGAGTTGTGTCGGGCCAAGAGACCCAGTACTTC. Translating it yields CASTRLAGVVSGQETQYF.

As for this clone: This same CDR3 is encoded by further DNA sequences in the sample. The CDR3 DNA sequence: TGTGCCAGCAGCTTGGAGCGGGGGGCCTACAATGAGCAGTTCTTC. It encodes CASSLERGAYNEQFF. The chain recombines TRBV5-4 with TRBJ2-1; TRBD2 matches at 9 bases. This CDR3 spans 15 amino acids. The trim removed 0 bases at V and 2 bases at J, leaving 0 bases unmatched. The germline CDR1 and CDR2 sequences are SGHNT and YYREEE (reference sequence).